Sequencing of this TCR beta chain was carried out in a study of human T cells and chemical hapten exposure. Specified time point: patch test 2, 6 weeks after DPC sensitization. As to treatment: therapeutic diphenylcyclopropenone sensitization with weekly scalp DPC. Unfractionated whole blood yielded the extracted total RNA. Broader study findings: The number of TCRs above 1 in 1000 frequency did not change after DPC sensitization.

Authors' processing steps: Samples contained a median of roughly 99,000 TCRs, with a range of about 20,000 to 750,000. TCRdb passed the RACE reads through MiXCR, listing each CDR3 protein once. The V and J calls were determined by TCRdb, not by the authors. Of tens of thousands of distinct CDR3 sequences detected, less than 11% appear once; the ten largest clones hold less than 5%. This clonotype was observed a few times. Its target is not known. CDR1 and CDR2 (germline): SGHTA, FQGNSA. The junction had 6 bases not matched to a gene; V was cut back by 5 bases and J by 4 bases. The CDR3 loop spans 14 amino acids.

Sequenced here: whole blood, sampled in connection with sensitization to the hapten diphenylcyclopropenone (DPC). This receptor was taken from a woman aged 45-65 years with alopecia areata. Some clones in this sample may be carry-over from other donors' samples. The chain employs TRBV7-2 and TRBJ2-7; 9 nucleotides agree with TRBD1. This CDR3 is CASSVTGGGYEQYF. CDR3 nucleotide sequence: TGTGCCAGCAGCGTTACAGGGGGCGGGTACGAGCAGTACTTC.